This TCR beta chain was captured in a study of blood T cell repertoires in COVID-19. Across the whole study: The origin of the acute and convalescent COVID-19 samples was the United States, Italy and Spain. Sample material is recorded as cDNA or gDNA derived from T cells, B-cell-depleted T cells, or PBMCs.

Original processing notes: Cell counts per sample came from amplifying reference gene primers. TCRdb keeps only in-frame clones here, not all; method: immunoSEQ multiplex PCR. The V and J calls and clone size were taken over from that table, and D and trimming were inferred from the DNA. Of about 240,000 clones in the sample, roughly 87% were seen once. This CDR3 is 14 amino acids long. V shed 10 bases and J shed 2 bases, with 15 bases lying between them. Germline assignment: CDR1 LNHDA and CDR2 SQIVND (reference sequence). V and J are TRBV19 and TRBJ1-5, with D unclear. The sequencing sample was made of peripheral blood. This TCR was sampled from a man aged 55-75 years who had recovered from COVID-19. DNA for the CDR3: TGTGCCACTTCGCGGATGACTCGCAATCAGCCCCAGCATTTT. It yields the protein CATSRMTRNQPQHF.